These T cell receptor beta chains were read from a single sample in a study of OX40 agonist ivuxolimab in advanced cancers. Some clones are missing from TCRdb's copy, which holds only in-frame ones; the method was immunoSEQ multiplex PCR. Of more than 50,000 clones in the sample, 80% to 90% were seen once. The sequencing here drew on CD4+ or CD8+ T cells sorted from blood, taken in a trial of the OX40 agonist ivuxolimab. The receptor set was obtained from an adult with an advanced solid tumor such as melanoma, head and neck, liver or kidney cancer. Both conserved end residues are part of each CDR3.

TRBJ2-1 14 TRBV28 CASSLAGGNNEQFF
TRBJ2-1 15 TRBV5-6 CASSSPGTSGDEQFF
NA 17 TRBV28 CASSLDPRDRRSYEQYF
TRBJ2-3 15 TRBV7-2 CASSLTSLPTDTQYF
TRBJ2-5 15 TRBV15 CATSFRDRDRETQYF
TRBJ1-2 13 TRBV6-1 CATARPGDYGYTF
TRBJ2-3 13 TRBV27 CASSLLATDTQYF
TRBJ2-7 15 TRBV19 CASSISSGGLYEQYF
TRBJ2-1 14 TRBV11-2 CASSGLAGVYEQFF
TRBJ2-5 14 TRBV27 CASKPRAGGETQYF
TRBJ2-1 16 TRBV25-1 CASSGRRRSPYNEQFF
TRBJ1-2 11 TRBV4-3 CASSRGDGYTF
TRBJ2-7 13 TRBV7-2 CASSFFTPGEQYF
TRBJ2-7 11 TRBV6-9 CASSPGGEQYF
TRBJ2-2 11 TRBV6-6 CASSLTGELFF
TRBJ2-7 14 TRBV5-4 CASSASGSGYEQYF
TRBJ2-5 15 TRBV4-1 CASSQDRTGKETQYF
TRBJ2-3 16 TRBV10-3 CAISEARASSTDTQYF